The rows below give T cell receptor beta chains drawn from one sample of a study of shared clonotypes between healthy human individuals. Assay: immunoSEQ multiplex PCR; the TCRdb copy retains only in-frame clones and omits some. The table lists more than 550,000 clones, 90% to 95% of them singletons. Sequencing was carried out using naive CD8+ T cells sorted from blood. Receptors were obtained from a young man in good health. The CDR3 runs from the conserved cysteine through the conserved F or W. A D gene is named only where the DNA matches it firmly. Clone size is not always given. Where it is, it says once, few, many or a class for expanded clones.

V	D	length	J	size	CDR3	DNA
TRBV14	.	17	TRBJ2-4	.	CASKGVRTQKGKNIQYF	TGTGCCAGTAAGGGGGTCAGAACCCAAAAGGGCAAAAACATTCAGTACTTC
TRBV29-1	TRBD2	16	TRBJ2-3	once	CSVVLAGEVSTDTQYF	TGCAGCGTTGTACTAGCGGGAGAGGTCTCGACAGATACGCAGTATTTT
TRBV11-2	.	15	TRBJ1-1	.	CASSLDRKGFTEAFF	TGTGCCAGCAGCTTAGATAGGAAGGGTTTCACTGAAGCTTTCTTT
TRBV6-1	.	14	TRBJ1-5	.	CASRLQGSNQPQHF	TGTGCCAGCAGATTACAGGGAAGCAATCAGCCCCAGCATTTT
TRBV25-1	.	15	TRBJ1-2	.	CASSESPGGDNSYTF	TGTGCCAGCAGTGAATCCCCGGGGGGGGACAATAGCTACACCTTC
TRBV18	TRBD2	17	TRBJ2-1	.	CASSPAGEVVIGDEQFF	TGTGCCAGCTCACCAGCGGGGGAGGTTGTGATTGGGGATGAGCAGTTCTTC
TRBV29-1	TRBD2	17	TRBJ2-1	.	CSARQGPSGSSYNEQFF	TGCAGCGCCAGACAGGGGCCTAGCGGGAGCTCGTACAATGAGCAGTTCTTC
TRBV5-6	.	13	TRBJ2-7	.	CASSPASSYEQYF	TGTGCCAGCAGCCCGGCAAGCTCCTACGAGCAGTACTTC
TRBV5-1	.	15	TRBJ1-5	.	CASSLGGYSNQPQHF	TGCGCCAGCAGCTTGGGGGGGTATAGCAATCAGCCCCAGCATTTT
TRBV29-1	.	13	TRBJ2-3	.	CSVVFFNTDTQYF	TGCAGCGTTGTTTTCTTTAACACAGATACGCAGTATTTT
TRBV9	.	13	TRBJ2-1	few	CASSVEAYNEQFF	TGTGCCAGCAGCGTAGAGGCCTACAATGAGCAGTTCTTC
TRBV4-1	TRBD1	16	TRBJ2-5	once	CASSQDQTGIQETQYF	TGCGCCAGCAGCCAAGATCAGACAGGGATCCAAGAGACCCAGTACTTC
TRBV9	.	15	TRBJ2-7	few	CASSVSWTENYEQYF	TGTGCCAGCAGCGTTAGCTGGACAGAGAACTACGAGCAGTACTTC
TRBV4-3	.	15	TRBJ2-2	.	CASSPTTHLSGELFF	TGCGCCAGCAGCCCTACCACCCATCTTTCCGGGGAGCTGTTTTTT
TRBV4-1	.	15	TRBJ1-1	.	CASRHTGGLNTEAFF	TGCGCCAGCAGACACACCGGGGGCCTGAACACTGAAGCTTTCTTT
TRBV9	.	14	TRBJ2-7	.	CASSVSDSTYEQYF	TGTGCCAGCAGCGTTAGCGACAGTACCTACGAGCAGTACTTC
TRBV27	TRBD2	14	TRBJ2-1	.	CASSKAGVGNEQFF	TGTGCCAGCAGTAAAGCGGGAGTGGGCAATGAGCAGTTCTTC
TRBV10-3	.	13	TRBJ2-3	.	CAIRTPDTDTQYF	TGTGCCATAAGGACACCGGACACAGATACGCAGTATTTT
TRBV11-2	TRBD1	16	TRBJ1-5	.	CASSPGTGGLNQPQHF	TGTGCCAGCAGCCCCGGGACAGGGGGTCTCAATCAGCCCCAGCATTTT
TRBV7-7	TRBD1	15	TRBJ2-7	.	CASSLGQGGSYEQYF	TGTGCCAGCAGCTTAGGACAGGGCGGCTCCTACGAGCAGTACTTC
TRBV11-2	TRBD1	14	TRBJ2-2	.	CASSIPGQGGELFF	TGTGCCAGCAGCATACCGGGACAGGGTGGGGAGCTGTTTTTT
TRBV30	TRBD1	15	TRBJ1-4	.	CAWSVVTGGNEKLFF	TGTGCCTGGAGTGTAGTGACAGGGGGCAACGAAAAACTGTTTTTT
TRBV19	.	16	TRBJ2-2	once	CASWDVRQSNTGELFF	TGTGCCAGTTGGGATGTCCGACAATCGAACACCGGGGAGCTGTTTTTT
TRBV15	.	10	TRBJ2-1	.	CATRDNEQFF	TGTGCCACCAGGGACAATGAGCAGTTCTTC
TRBV12-5	TRBD2	14	TRBJ2-5	.	CASGPSSGQETQYF	TGTGCTAGTGGACCTTCTAGCGGGCAAGAGACCCAGTACTTC
TRBV7-9	.	16	TRBJ2-3	.	CASSFPQAVTPDTQYF	TGTGCCAGCAGCTTCCCTCAAGCGGTTACCCCAGATACGCAGTATTTT
TRBV27	TRBD1	16	TRBJ2-1	.	CASSLWGRGLYNEQFF	TGTGCCAGCAGTTTATGGGGCAGGGGGCTTTACAATGAGCAGTTCTTC
TRBV14	.	13	TRBJ1-1	.	CASSQDGGFGAFF	TGTGCCAGCAGCCAAGATGGGGGGTTTGGAGCTTTCTTT
TRBV5-5	TRBD2	14	TRBJ2-3	.	CASSPGLSTDTQYF	TGTGCCAGCAGCCCGGGACTATCCACAGATACGCAGTATTTT
TRBV19	TRBD1	16	TRBJ1-5	.	CATLSDRDQGDQPQHF	TGTGCCACCCTCTCAGACAGGGACCAAGGCGATCAGCCCCAGCATTTT
TRBV21-1	.	17	TRBJ1-5	.	CASSPGSGREGNQPQHF	TGTGCCAGCAGTCCCGGTTCGGGCCGTGAGGGCAATCAGCCCCAGCATTTT
TRBV4-1	TRBD1	15	TRBJ1-5	once	CASSQGDSYNQPQHF	TGCGCCAGCAGCCAGGGGGACAGCTACAATCAGCCCCAGCATTTT
TRBV4-3	.	15	TRBJ2-5	.	CASSQGPGAHETQYF	TGCGCCAGCAGCCAAGGACCTGGTGCTCACGAGACCCAGTACTTC